This note documents a single T cell receptor (beta chain) sequence. This clonotype occurred a few times. The clone's antigen remains unknown. No base quality values were provided; no much bigger clone lies one nucleotide off. The sample is drawn from a study of T cells after yellow fever vaccination (dated by TCRdb to 2018 to 2020). Regarding the complete study: The SMART-Seq v4 Ultra Low Input RNA kit was used to prepare libraries from fractions with low cell numbers. Two healthy male donors, one aged 18 to 30 and one aged 30 to 40 years, were included in the cohort. Blood was collected at multiple timepoints before and after primary and secondary immunization, and bulk PBMC replicates and cell subsets were isolated. To follow T-cell clones before and after both primary and booster YFV17D yellow fever vaccination, bulk TCR alpha and beta repertoires underwent longitudinal sequencing. The full study reports these points: Because abundant contaminating clonotypes from the bulk population could be contained in FACS-sorted repertoires, computational filtering was required. The study included only a couple of donors, which limits how far the findings can be generalized. Most clones expanded after primary vaccination (almost 97% of CD4 and around 88% of CD8) were re-detected after the booster, suggesting that broad memory maintenance occurred. A small fraction of clonotypes showed up in both the CD4 and CD8 compartments, probably as a result of convergent recombination. The secondary T-cell response was weaker than the primary response but faster, peaking on day 5 instead of day 15.

The V end loses 1 base and the J end loses 0 bases, and a stretch of 7 bases separates them. Including cysteine and phenylalanine, the CDR3 has 15 amino acids. CDR3 DNA is the only sequence kept; it has 45 bases, read in frame from the first base. Reading the label with the study, this specimen's treatment or condition is: live attenuated yellow fever vaccine strain. At each blood-draw timepoint, two biological replicates of bulk PBMCs were collected. PBMCs were isolated from peripheral blood using a standard Ficoll-Paque protocol. RNA was extracted with TriZol from bulk PBMCs, CD4 and CD8 fractions, and dextramer-positive and dextramer-negative fractions. Sequencing instrument: Illumina NovaSeq 6000. TCR cDNA was synthesized by 5'RACE template switching, through which a universal primer site and unique molecular identifiers were introduced. Priming of cDNA synthesis was performed from both the TCR alpha and TCR beta constant segments. Libraries were amplified in two PCR steps, with sample barcodes and sequencing adapters added in the second step. Sequencing of libraries was done on Illumina HiSeq 2500 (2x100 bp) or NovaSeq (2x150 bp). The paper's data handling went like this. MIGEC handled demultiplexing of reads and collapsing into UMI consensus sequences, while MiXCR performed V(D)J alignment. Vaccine-responding clonotypes were defined with edgeR using replicate PBMC samples, requiring FDR below 0.01 and a log2 fold change above 5 up to day 15. CD4 or CD8 identity was assigned to each bulk clonotype according to whether the clonotype was present at higher abundance in the sequenced CD4 repertoire or the sequenced CD8 repertoire. TCRdb reran the public reads through fastp at Q25 and MiXCR, keeping productive beta chains. Rows are combined by CDR3 protein, so each entry shows the most common genes and DNA. The V and J calls, along with clone size, are taken from TCRdb and not from the paper's own processing. A total of a few hundred thousand distinct CDR3 sequences appear in this sample, approximately 4% of them only once. Together, the top ten hold approximately 23% of the sample.

The V and J genes are TRBV12-3 or TRBV12-4 and TRBJ2-1, with an unclear D gene assignment. The source is a man between 18 and 35 years old who received the YFV17D yellow fever vaccine. The specimen was PBMCs, collected 5 days after the yellow fever booster vaccination. The DNA sequence is as follows: TGTGCCAGCAGTTTAGAACTGAGCTCCTACAATGAGCAGTTCTTC. It specifies CASSLELSSYNEQFF.